Below are 9 T cell receptor beta chains sequenced from a single sample in a study of control samples from healthy donors and cancer patients. Repertoires were generated with immunoSEQ multiplex PCR, while TCRdb's copy carries only in-frame clones and drops some. The sample holds roughly 130,000 clones, just under 95% seen once. Sequencing was performed on PBMCs. The receptors stem from a man aged 55 to 70 with colorectal cancer.

This chain links TRBV5-8 with TRBJ2-1; 9 nucleotides match TRBD1. Germline V gene data show CDR1 as SGHTS and CDR2 as YDEGEE. The CDR3 has 16 residues. The junction had 9 bases not matched to a gene; V was cut back by 3 bases and J by 5 bases. The CDR3 bases are TGTGCCAGCAGCTCAGACAGGGGGATAGGAGACAATGAGCAGTTCTTC. Translation: CASSSDRGIGDNEQFF.

J is TRBJ1-5 and V is TRBV7-2; the D gene is possibly TRBD1 (6 bases). Deletions cut 2 bases from V and 7 bases from J, with 6 bases between. Germline values: CDR1 SGHTA, CDR2 FQGNSA. CDR3 length: 12 amino acids. In DNA form, the CDR3 reads TGTGCCAGCAGCTTAAGGGGGCAGCCCCAGCATTTT. Translated: CASSLRGQPQHF.

The chain has TRBV10-2 and TRBJ2-7, with 7 positions matching TRBD1. The CDR3 runs to 17 residues. Germline V gene sequence: CDR1 WSHSY, CDR2 SAAADI. Unmatched junction bases numbered 16, after V lost 6 bases and J lost 2 bases. The CDR3 DNA sequence: TGCGCCAGCAGCGACCAGACAAGACGGGACAGAACCTACGAGCAGTACTTC. Translation: CASSDQTRRDRTYEQYF.

The chain recombines TRBV20-1 with TRBJ2-7; D may be TRBD1 (5 bases). The length of the CDR3 is 13 residues. Trimming shortened V by 3 bases and J by 2 bases, and 11 bases separated the two germline ends. Germline V gene sequence: CDR1 DFQATT, CDR2 SNEGSKA (reference sequence). The DNA of the CDR3 is TGCAGTGCTAGTTTGCCAGGGACCTACGAGCAGTACTTC. This encodes CSASLPGTYEQYF.

The V gene is TRBV6-5, the J gene TRBJ1-5; no clear D gene. Trimming took 5 bases from V and 0 from J, leaving 11 bases between them. The CDR3 is made up of 15 amino acids. The germline V gene encodes CDR1 MNHEY and CDR2 SVGAGI. DNA for the CDR3: TGTGCCAGCAGTCCTACCGCAGTTAGCAATCAGCCCCAGCATTTT. Protein: CASSPTAVSNQPQHF.

The chain joins TRBV19 to TRBJ1-1; the match to TRBD1 covers 8 bases. This CDR3 comprises 15 residues. CDR1 is LNHDA and CDR2 is SQIVND in the germline V gene (reference sequence). The J segment lost 1 base and the V segment lost 2 bases, leaving 3 bases of the junction unmatched. The CDR3 sequence is CASSIQGAGNTEAFF. In DNA, the CDR3 is TGTGCCAGTAGTATACAGGGGGCAGGGAACACTGAAGCTTTCTTT.

The V and J genes are TRBV18 and TRBJ1-4; no clear D gene. The CDR3 runs 14 residues. Trimming took 5 bases from V and 7 from J, leaving 14 bases between them. Germline V gene lookup returns CDR1 KGHSH and CDR2 LQKENI. This CDR3 reads CASSSGLGGEKLFF. As DNA, the CDR3 is TGTGCCAGCTCATCAGGCCTGGGCGGTGAAAAACTGTTTTTT.

The chain joins TRBV7-2 to TRBJ2-5; a weak D match, TRBD2 (5 bases). The CDR3 extends over 13 amino acids. The ends were cut back, 2 bases at V and 5 bases at J, with 9 bases in the middle. Germline values: CDR1 SGHTA, CDR2 FQGNSA. CDR3 DNA: TGTGCCAGCAGCTTATTTTCGGGGGAGACCCAGTACTTC. Translating gives CASSLFSGETQYF. Combining the CDR3 with reference TRBV7-2 and TRBJ2-5 gives the whole variable domain GAGVSQSPSNKVTEKGKDVELRCDPISGHTALYWYRQSLGQGLEFLIYFQGNSAPDKSGLPSDRFSAERTGGSVSTLTIQRTQQEDSAVYLCASSLFSGETQYFGPGTRLLVL.

The rearrangement joins TRBV7-2 to TRBJ2-4; 8 nucleotides align to TRBD2. J lost 9 bases, V lost 5 bases, and 9 bases had no gene match. CDR3 length equals 14 residues. Germline loops: CDR1 SGHTA, CDR2 FQGNSA. The CDR3 protein is CASSKPGLDSIQYF. The CDR3 bases are TGTGCCAGCAGCAAACCGGGACTAGATTCCATTCAGTACTTC.